Listed here are 23 T cell receptor beta chains from one sample, sequenced in a study of cytomegalovirus exposure and HLA in healthy donors. Here immunoSEQ multiplex PCR was the method, and the copy in TCRdb shows in-frame clones only, minus some. Of a few hundred thousand clones detected, roughly 84% appear once; the ten largest clones hold around 12%. The sequenced sample consisted of PBMCs. The receptors come from a man between 18 and 29 years old in good health and CMV-seropositive.

CDR3 in DNA: TGTGCCAGCAGCTTAGGGAATTCACTCTATGGCTACACCTTC. The encoded protein is CASSLGNSLYGYTF. The rearrangement links TRBV7-9 to TRBJ1-2; D gene unclear. Trimming removed 1 base at V and 4 bases at J, with 10 bases between. Per the germline V gene, CDR1 is SEHNR and CDR2 is FQNEAQ (reference sequence). The CDR3 has 14 amino acids.

This chain links TRBV9 with TRBJ1-2; D is uncertain. Per germline, CDR1 SGDLS and CDR2 YYNGEE. V lost 0 bases and J lost 3, with 12 bases in between. The CDR3 loop spans 15 amino acids. The CDR3 is CASSVGPGWDYGYTF. The CDR3 DNA follows: TGTGCCAGCAGCGTAGGTCCCGGATGGGACTATGGCTACACCTTC.

V usage is TRBV28 and J usage is TRBJ1-1; perhaps TRBD1 as D (5 bases). This CDR3 has 15 residues. Trimming left V 6 bases short and J 3 bases short, with 17 bases between. Germline V CDR1 and CDR2: MDHEN, SYDVKM. The chain's CDR3 is CASRQIQGRDTEAFF. The CDR3 DNA sequence: TGTGCCAGCAGACAGATTCAGGGAAGGGACACTGAAGCTTTCTTT.

The rearrangement uses TRBV5-4 and TRBJ2-5, with 12 bases aligning to TRBD2. The V and J ends lost 4 bases and 2 bases, in that order; junction bases with no gene match: 6. Germline assignment: CDR1 SGHNT and CDR2 YYREEE (reference sequence). The CDR3 has 16 residues. CDR3 sequence (DNA): TGTGCCAGCAGCAAAAAGGGACTAGCGGGTCAAGAGACCCAGTACTTC. Encoded protein: CASSKKGLAGQETQYF.

CDR3 DNA: TGTGCCAGCAGCTCCCCGACTGGGGGCTCTTTTAACTATGGCTACACCTTC. Amino acid sequence: CASSSPTGGSFNYGYTF. The rearrangement uses TRBV9 and TRBJ1-2, with D perhaps matching TRBD1 (6 bases). Germline assignment: CDR1 SGDLS and CDR2 YYNGEE. The CDR3 runs to 17 residues. Trimming took off 4 bases at V and 1 base at J, with 20 bases between the two ends.

This clone showed up just once. V gene TRBV27 combines with J gene TRBJ2-7; 12 nucleotides line up with TRBD2. Germline V gene sequence: CDR1 MNHEY, CDR2 SMNVEV (reference sequence). The CDR3 contains 17 residues. J gave up 2 bases and V 2 bases, and 7 bases lay outside the gene matches. The CDR3 loop reads CASSLNPSSGRAYEQYF. CDR3 coding DNA: TGTGCCAGCAGTTTAAACCCCTCTAGCGGGAGGGCCTACGAGCAGTACTTC.

This chain connects TRBV6-6 to TRBJ2-7, with TRBD1 matching over 9 bases. The CDR3 extends over 14 amino acids. In germline, CDR1 is MNHNY, CDR2 SVGAGI (reference sequence). V was clipped by 6 bases and J by 3 bases; unmatched bases: 6. The CDR3 loop reads CASSPPGQGYEQYF. CDR3 DNA sequence: TGTGCCAGCAGCCCCCCGGGACAGGGCTACGAGCAGTACTTC.

The chain has TRBV28 and TRBJ1-4; D perhaps matches TRBD1 (5 bases). This CDR3 region has 14 residues. Germline CDR1 is MDHEN and CDR2 is SYDVKM. Trimming took 3 bases from V and 4 from J, leaving 9 bases between them. As DNA, the CDR3 is TGTGCCAGCAGTTTGGGGGGATTTAATGAAAAACTGTTTTTT. Encoded protein: CASSLGGFNEKLFF.

The chain has TRBV28 and TRBJ2-3; 7 bases are shared with TRBD2. Per germline, CDR1 MDHEN and CDR2 SYDVKM. V shed 6 bases and J 0 bases; nucleotides not matched to a gene: 6. This CDR3 comprises 15 residues. For the CDR3, the DNA is TGTGCCAGCAGGGGGCTAGCGGTTAGCACAGATACGCAGTATTTT. It specifies CASRGLAVSTDTQYF.

CDR3 DNA: TGTGCCAGCTCAGGGGGTGCGCAGGGTAGCAATCAGCCCCAGCATTTT. Translating it yields CASSGGAQGSNQPQHF. The V call is TRBV18, the J call TRBJ1-5; tentatively, D is TRBD1 (5 bases). The germline gives CDR1 KGHSH, CDR2 LQKENI. The germline V and J ends were trimmed by 5 bases and 0 bases, with 14 bases remaining between them. The CDR3 length is 16 residues.

The rearrangement uses TRBV25-1 and TRBJ1-2; tentatively, D is TRBD1 (5 bases). The germline CDR1 and CDR2 sequences are MGHDK and SYGVNS. V lost 2 bases and J 5 bases, leaving 12 bases between the germline ends. The CDR3 extends over 14 amino acids. The DNA for the CDR3 is TGTGCCAGCAGTGAAACAGGTTCTCGATATGGCTACACCTTC. This translates into CASSETGSRYGYTF.

The chain combines TRBV5-6 with TRBJ2-3; no clear D gene. Germline CDR1 SGHDT, CDR2 YYEEEE. CDR3 size: 16 residues. V lost 0 bases to trimming and J lost 0 bases, with 11 bases between them. The CDR3 DNA is TGTGCCAGCAGCTTGGCCTACGGACCGAGCACAGATACGCAGTATTTT. Protein sequence: CASSLAYGPSTDTQYF.

This sequence joins TRBV5-4 and TRBJ2-5, with 7 bases lining up with TRBD1. CDR1 is SGHNT, CDR2 YYREEE, per germline (reference sequence). The V gene end was trimmed by 3 bases and the J gene end by 2 bases; junction bases not matched to a gene: 7. The CDR3 runs 15 residues. Here the CDR3 reads CASSSGTGQQETQYF. In DNA, the CDR3 is TGTGCCAGCAGCTCGGGAACGGGACAGCAAGAGACCCAGTACTTC.

The V gene is TRBV28, the J gene TRBJ1-2; TRBD1 might be the D (5 bases). The V end lost 6 bases, the J end lost 4 bases, and 21 bases lay between the germline ends. The CDR3 length is 16 residues. Per the germline V gene, CDR1 is MDHEN and CDR2 is SYDVKM. CDR3 DNA: TGTGCCAGCAGACTCGCCCAGGGCCGGGCCGCCTATGGCTACACCTTC. Its translation is CASRLAQGRAAYGYTF.

The rearrangement links TRBV29-1 to TRBJ2-5; D might be TRBD1 (6 bases). Trimming took 6 bases from V and 7 from J, leaving 18 bases between them. Germline assignment: CDR1 SQVTM and CDR2 ANQGSEA. This CDR3 spans 13 amino acids. CDR3 nucleotide sequence: TGCAGCGTCACCCGGGACACCGGCGGGACCCAGTACTTC. Amino acids: CSVTRDTGGTQYF.

This clone came up a few times. The chain joins TRBV21-1 to TRBJ2-7; the table names TRBD2, a call not compared with the DNA. TRBV21-1 is deemed a pseudogene. The CDR3 extends over 20 amino acids. This chain's CDR3 is CASSETPGLAGPAPLYEQYF. The CDR3 DNA is TGTGCCAGCAGTGAAACCCCGGGACTAGCGGGACCCGCACCCCTCTACGAGCAGTACTTC.

J is TRBJ2-1 and V is TRBV27, with TRBD2 matching 9 bases. The length of the CDR3 is 15 residues. The ends lost 2 bases at V and 8 bases at J; junction bases unmatched: 7. Looked up from germline, CDR1 is MNHEY and CDR2 is SMNVEV (reference sequence). In DNA, the CDR3 is TGTGCCAGCAGTTTAGTAGCGGGAGCGTCCTATGAGCAGTTCTTC. It specifies CASSLVAGASYEQFF.

The V and J genes are TRBV4-1 and TRBJ2-1, with D unclear. This CDR3 is built from 15 residues. Trimming stripped 1 base from V and 5 bases from J, with 12 bases between. The germline gives CDR1 MGHRA, CDR2 YSYEKL. The CDR3 DNA reads as TGCGCCAGCAGCCAAGGACGGGCACGGGACAATGAGCAGTTCTTC. Residues: CASSQGRARDNEQFF.

This clone turned up a few times. The J gene is TRBJ2-1, the V gene TRBV4-3; possibly TRBD1 for D (5 bases). The germline V and J ends were trimmed by 0 bases and 0 bases, with 12 bases remaining between them. The CDR3 is 17 residues long. Per germline, CDR1 LGHNA and CDR2 YSLEER. DNA for the CDR3: TGCGCCAGCAGCCAAGACCTCAGGGCCCACTCCTACAATGAGCAGTTCTTC. Protein: CASSQDLRAHSYNEQFF.

The CDR3, as DNA: TGTGCCAGCAGCCACCTATCGGGGCCCAATCGACCCATTTACGAGCAGTACTTC. Amino acids: CASSHLSGPNRPIYEQYF. V gene TRBV14 combines with J gene TRBJ2-7; D assignment may be TRBD1 or TRBD2 (5 bases each). Per germline, CDR1 SGHDN and CDR2 FVKESK. The CDR3 consists of 18 residues. The V end lost 3 bases, the J end lost 4 bases, and 25 bases lay between the germline ends. The variable domain in full, with the rest retrieved from reference TRBV14 and TRBJ2-7, is EAGVTQFPSHSVIEKGQTVTLRCDPISGHDNLYWYRRVMGKEIKFLLHFVKESKQDESGMPNNRFLAERTGGTYSTLKVQPAELEDSGVYFCASSHLSGPNRPIYEQYFGPGTRLTVT.

The chain uses TRBV5-6 and TRBJ2-3; no reliable D call. The V end was cut by 0 bases, the J end by 0 bases, with 8 bases between. The length of the CDR3 is 15 residues. Per germline, CDR1 SGHDT and CDR2 YYEEEE. CDR3 protein: CASSLAGLSTDTQYF. The CDR3 bases are TGTGCCAGCAGCTTGGCGGGCTTAAGCACAGATACGCAGTATTTT.

The chain employs TRBV5-1 and TRBJ2-2; 7 bases agree with TRBD2. The CDR3 is 14 residues long. CDR1 and CDR2 (germline): SGHRS, YFSETQ. V gave up 4 bases and J gave up 2 bases; unmatched junction bases: 2. CDR3 nucleotides: TGCGCCAGCAGCCAGGGACTAAACACCGGGGAGCTGTTTTTT. As protein: CASSQGLNTGELFF.

The chain employs TRBV4-1 and TRBJ2-1; D is uncertain. CDR3 length: 16 amino acids. Germline CDR1 and CDR2: MGHRA and YSYEKL. Deletions cut 1 base from V and 0 bases from J, with 10 bases between. The CDR3 DNA sequence: TGCGCCAGCAGCCAAGTTGACATGATCTCCTACAATGAGCAGTTCTTC. Encoded protein: CASSQVDMISYNEQFF.